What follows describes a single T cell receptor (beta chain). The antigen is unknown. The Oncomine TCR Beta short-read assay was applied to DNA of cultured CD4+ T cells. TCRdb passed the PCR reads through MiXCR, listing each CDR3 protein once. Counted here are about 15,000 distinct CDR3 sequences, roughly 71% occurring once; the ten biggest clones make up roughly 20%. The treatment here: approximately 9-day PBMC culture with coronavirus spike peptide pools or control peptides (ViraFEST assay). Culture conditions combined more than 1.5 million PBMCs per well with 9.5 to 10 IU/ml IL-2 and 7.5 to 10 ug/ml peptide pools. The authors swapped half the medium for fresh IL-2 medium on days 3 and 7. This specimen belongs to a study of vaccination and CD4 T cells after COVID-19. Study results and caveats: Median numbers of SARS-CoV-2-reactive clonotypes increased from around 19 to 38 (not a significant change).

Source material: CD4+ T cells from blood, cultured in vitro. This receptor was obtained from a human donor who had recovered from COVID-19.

This CDR3 is CSASAGGNQPQHF. The CDR3, as DNA: TGCAGTGCTAGCGCGGGGGGGAATCAGCCCCAGCATTTT. The rearrangement links TRBV20-1 to TRBJ1-5, with D possibly being TRBD1 (5 bases). The germline gives CDR1 DFQATT, CDR2 SNEGSKA (reference sequence). V shed 3 bases and J shed 4 bases, with 10 bases lying between them. This CDR3 is 13 amino acids long.